The sequence of this T cell receptor (beta chain) was determined in a study of blood T cell repertoires in COVID-19. The protocol was immunoSEQ multiplex PCR, while the TCRdb copy is restricted to in-frame clones and leaves out a portion. The repertoire holds some 300,000 clones, with roughly 91% as singletons. Germline CDR1 SGHVS, CDR2 FQNEAQ. Trimming pared 4 bases from V and 7 bases from J, leaving 16 bases between. This CDR3 has 14 amino acids. Within 2 weeks before study entry, exposed participants met a COVID-19 case. The sample was PBMCs or T cells enriched from blood (not recorded which). This rearrangement joins TRBV7-8 to TRBJ2-5, with a tentative D call TRBD1 (6 bases). This sequence originates from a woman in her forties or fifties who had been exposed to COVID-19. CDR3 bases: TGTGCCAGCAGCTGGGACACGACCAGAGGGACCCAGTACTTC. This codes for CASSWDTTRGTQYF.